The table lists the clone carrying this TCR beta chain with many counts. Antigen specificity is unknown. Sorted libraries came from around 1 million CD4+ or CD8+ T cells. The cDNA was synthesized by means of template-switch 5'RACE, which was carried out with 10-nucleotide random UMIs. One entry per CDR3 protein results from TCRdb running MiXCR on the 5' RACE reads. Of just over 30,000 distinct CDR3 sequences listed, about 6% are singletons. The record originates from a study of neurological immune-mediated disorders. Study conclusions and caveats: No CDR3 amino acid sequences were shared by expanded clones across subjects, suggesting private repertoires in all groups. Multiple sclerosis, the disease with the least TCR clonal expansion, fell below healthy controls, whereas HTLV-1-associated myelopathy showed the most.

Sequencing was carried out using CD4+ T cells from blood. The receptor was isolated from a woman aged 45 to 65 in good health.

CDR3 sequence reads: CASSWGNEQFF. CDR3 DNA sequence: TGTGCCAGCAGTTGGGGTAATGAGCAGTTCTTC. The genes are TRBV5-6 and TRBJ2-1; unclear D gene. V lost 5 bases, J lost 7 bases, and 7 bases lay in between. The CDR3 has 11 amino acids. The V gene's germline CDR1 is SGHDT and CDR2 YYEEEE.